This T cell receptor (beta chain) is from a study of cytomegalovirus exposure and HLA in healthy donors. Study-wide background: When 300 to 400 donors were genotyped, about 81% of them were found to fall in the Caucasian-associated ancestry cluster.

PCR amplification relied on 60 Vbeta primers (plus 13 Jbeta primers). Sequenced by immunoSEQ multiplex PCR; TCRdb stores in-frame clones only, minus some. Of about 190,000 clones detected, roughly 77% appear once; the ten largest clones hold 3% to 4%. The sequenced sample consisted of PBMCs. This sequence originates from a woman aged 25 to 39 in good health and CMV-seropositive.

The CDR3 reads CASSGNRDRSAYEQYF. The CDR3 DNA reads TGTGCCAGTAGCGGGAACCGGGATAGGTCGGCCTACGAGCAGTACTTC. This sequence joins TRBV2 and TRBJ2-7; TRBD2 aligns across 8 bases. The CDR3 totals 16 residues. Germline V gives CDR1 SNHLY, CDR2 FYNNEI. V dropped 9 bases and J dropped 2; count of bases not matched to a gene: 15. Supplemented by reference TRBV2 and TRBJ2-7, the full variable domain reads EPEVTQTPSHQVTQMGQEVILRCVPISNHLYFYWYRQILGQKVEFLVSFYNNEISEKSEIFDDQFSVERPDGSNFTLKIRSTKLEDSAMYFCASSGNRDRSAYEQYFGPGTRLTVT.